Presented here are 20 T cell receptor beta chains from one specimen sequenced in a study of PD-1 blockade in classical Hodgkin lymphoma. Brentuximab vedotin exposure varied, and every patient relapsed after autologous stem cell transplantation. TCRdb's copy holds only in-frame clones and misses some; the assay was immunoSEQ multiplex PCR. The sample includes fewer than 25,000 clones, 70% to 90% of them seen just once. The sequences come from peripheral blood mononuclear cells (PBMCs), collected before the second cycle of nivolumab. Source of these receptors: a human donor with classical Hodgkin lymphoma.

This clone was counted only a few times. The chain employs TRBV5-1 and TRBJ2-2, with TRBD2 matching 11 bases. The CDR3 runs to 16 residues. The V and J ends lost 3 bases and 5 bases, in that order; junction bases with no gene match: 6. CDR1 and CDR2 from the germline V gene are SGHRS and YFSETQ. CDR3 residues: CASSSGLADLTGELFF. The CDR3 DNA reads as TGCGCCAGCAGCTCGGGACTAGCGGACCTAACCGGGGAGCTGTTTTTT.

This chain links TRBV18 with TRBJ1-2, with 7 bases aligning to TRBD1. Germline V gene data show CDR1 as KGHSH and CDR2 as LQKENI. V shed 3 bases and J 0 bases; nucleotides not matched to a gene: 4. The CDR3 contains 15 residues. CDR3 sequence (DNA): TGTGCCAGCTCACCCCCGGGACAGCCTAACTATGGCTACACCTTC. It encodes CASSPPGQPNYGYTF.

The chain couples TRBV14 to TRBJ1-2, with 9 bases matching TRBD1. Per germline, CDR1 SGHDN and CDR2 FVKESK. The CDR3 runs to 15 residues. Losses at the gene ends were 3 bases for V and 5 bases for J; bases not matched to a gene: 7. CDR3 loop: CASSHGQGSPYGYTF. The CDR3 DNA sequence: TGTGCCAGCAGCCACGGACAGGGGTCTCCTTATGGCTACACCTTC.

This chain connects TRBV6-6 to TRBJ2-4; D not resolved. CDR3 size: 14 residues. Trimming took 8 bases from V and 0 from J, leaving 11 bases between them. The germline V gene has CDR1 MNHNY and CDR2 SVGAGI (reference sequence). CDR3 DNA: TGTGCCAGCGGAGACACCAGAGCCAAAAACATTCAGTACTTC. This codes for CASGDTRAKNIQYF.

V gene TRBV9 combines with J gene TRBJ1-4, with 11 bases aligning to TRBD1. The germline CDR1 and CDR2 sequences are SGDLS and YYNGEE. V trimming: 3 bases; J trimming: 7 bases; junction bases outside the gene matches: 5. CDR3 length: 15 residues. This CDR3 reads CASSAGTGGFEKLFF. The CDR3 DNA reads TGTGCCAGCAGCGCCGGGACAGGGGGTTTTGAAAAACTGTTTTTT.

This sequence joins TRBV4-1 and TRBJ2-5; D possibly corresponds to TRBD1 (6 bases). V lost 1 base, J lost 9 bases, and 18 bases lay in between. The CDR3 loop spans 15 amino acids. Germline V CDR1 and CDR2: MGHRA, YSYEKL. DNA of the CDR3: TGCGCCAGCAGCCAAGGGGACATCACTAGTTCGGCCCAGTACTTC. Protein: CASSQGDITSSAQYF.

Here the CDR3 reads CASARTGGDTEAFF. CDR3 in DNA: TGTGCCAGCGCCCGGACAGGAGGGGACACTGAAGCTTTCTTT. The chain combines TRBV6-1 with TRBJ1-1; the match to TRBD1 covers 7 bases. CDR1 MNHNS and CDR2 SASEGT come from the germline V gene. V was clipped by 8 bases and J by 3 bases; unmatched bases: 9. This CDR3 has 14 residues.

J is TRBJ1-1 and V is TRBV7-9; TRBD1 matches at 7 bases. This CDR3 is 15 amino acids long. CDR1 SEHNR and CDR2 FQNEAQ come from the germline V gene (reference sequence). The V and J ends lost 4 bases and 6 bases, in that order; junction bases with no gene match: 11. The CDR3 loop reads CASSSGGLISSEAFF. CDR3 nucleotide sequence: TGTGCCAGCAGCTCAGGGGGACTAATTTCCTCTGAAGCTTTCTTT.

The chain has TRBV4-3 and TRBJ2-1; tentative D call: TRBD2 (6 bases). CDR1 LGHNA and CDR2 YSLEER come from the germline V gene. V was cut by 3 bases and J by 0 bases, with 9 bases left in between. The CDR3 runs to 15 residues. CDR3 residues: CASSQDYLSYNEQFF. The CDR3 DNA reads TGCGCCAGCAGCCAGGACTACCTCTCCTACAATGAGCAGTTCTTC.

V usage is TRBV7-9 and J usage is TRBJ2-2; unclear D gene. V shed 3 bases and J shed 7 bases, with 9 bases lying between them. Germline V gene lookup returns CDR1 SEHNR and CDR2 FQNEAQ (reference sequence). The CDR3 contains 13 residues. The CDR3 region has the DNA TGTGCCAGCAGCTTGTTTCAAAACGGGGAGCTGTTTTTT. It codes for CASSLFQNGELFF. The variable domain in full, with the rest retrieved from reference TRBV7-9 and TRBJ2-2, is DTGVSQNPRHKITKRGQNVTFRCDPISEHNRLYWYRQTLGQGPEFLTYFQNEAQLEKSRLLSDRFSAERPKGSFSTLEIQRTEQGDSAMYLCASSLFQNGELFFGEGSRLTVL.

The CDR3 DNA follows: TGCGCCAGCAGCCAAGAGCGACAGATGAACACTGAAGCTTTCTTT. This encodes CASSQERQMNTEAFF. The rearrangement uses TRBV4-3 and TRBJ1-1, with D possibly matching TRBD1 (5 bases). The CDR3 extends over 15 amino acids. Germline-derived CDR1 and CDR2 are LGHNA and YSLEER. The ends were cut back, 0 bases at V and 0 bases at J, with 8 bases in the middle.

This clone turned up a few times. This rearrangement joins TRBV10-3 to TRBJ2-3, with 8 bases that match TRBD2. Germline CDR1 reads ENHRY; CDR2 reads SYGVKD. CDR3 length: 17 residues. V shed 2 bases, J shed 2 bases, and the junction held 9 bases outside the gene matches. CDR3 nucleotide sequence: TGTGCCATCAGTGAGGGGGTAGCGGGGAGTTACACAGATACGCAGTATTTT. Translating it yields CAISEGVAGSYTDTQYF.

The rearrangement links TRBV7-9 to TRBJ2-6; D gene uncertain. The CDR3 consists of 16 residues. The V end was cut by 1 base, the J end by 7 bases, with 14 bases between. Germline CDR1 reads SEHNR; CDR2 reads FQNEAQ (reference sequence). The CDR3 reads CASSLDPLLVANVLTF. The CDR3 nucleotides are TGTGCCAGCAGCTTAGACCCGCTACTCGTTGCCAACGTCCTGACTTTC.

The gene calls are TRBV7-9 and TRBJ1-2; TRBD1 might be the D (5 bases). Germline V CDR1 and CDR2: SEHNR, FQNEAQ (reference sequence). CDR3 length: 14 amino acids. The V end lost 3 bases, the J end lost 5 bases, and 13 bases lay between the germline ends. CDR3 nucleotides: TGTGCCAGCAGCTTCAATTCAGGGACGTATGGCTACACCTTC. As protein: CASSFNSGTYGYTF.

This rearrangement joins TRBV2 to TRBJ2-3, with 12 bases identical to TRBD2. V was clipped by 8 bases and J by 7 bases; unmatched bases: 16. The germline CDR1 and CDR2 sequences are SNHLY and FYNNEI. The CDR3 covers 17 residues. The DNA of the CDR3 is TGTGCCAGCTCCTTCAGGGCTAGCGGGGGGGTAGTTAATACGCAGTATTTT. Its translation: CASSFRASGGVVNTQYF. Full variable domain (remainder filled in from reference TRBV2 and TRBJ2-3): EPEVTQTPSHQVTQMGQEVILRCVPISNHLYFYWYRQILGQKVEFLVSFYNNEISEKSEIFDDQFSVERPDGSNFTLKIRSTKLEDSAMYFCASSFRASGGVVNTQYFGPGTRLTVL.

As regards this clone: One end of the junction does not line up with germline, which may come from a read error. The chain recombines TRBV6-1 with TRBJ1-2; TRBD1 might be the D (5 bases). CDR1 is MNHNS, CDR2 SASEGT, per germline. The CDR3 contains 11 residues. CDR3 protein: CASSEEARGSF. In DNA form, the CDR3 reads TGTGCCAGCAGTGAAGAAGCACGGGGGAGCTTC.

As regards this clone: Additional DNA sequences in this sample encode the identical CDR3. V gene TRBV7-9 combines with J gene TRBJ1-4; D might be TRBD1 (6 bases). Per the germline V gene, CDR1 is SEHNR and CDR2 is FQNEAQ (reference sequence). V was shortened by 1 base and J by 5 bases, with 11 bases between the two germline ends. The CDR3 has 15 amino acids. The CDR3 DNA reads TGTGCCAGCAGCTTAGATCAGGGGAGGAATGAAAAACTGTTTTTT. It yields the protein CASSLDQGRNEKLFF.

The chain links TRBV2 to TRBJ1-4; 12 positions agree with TRBD1. Trimming took 8 bases from V and 0 from J; bases not matched to a gene: 1. This CDR3 has 15 amino acids. Per germline, CDR1 SNHLY and CDR2 FYNNEI. CDR3: CASGTGGTTNEKLFF. In nucleotides, the CDR3 is TGTGCCAGCGGGACAGGGGGCACAACTAATGAAAAACTGTTTTTT.

The CDR3 sequence is CASSRAPPPNEKLFF. CDR3 in DNA: TGTGCCAGCTCACGGGCTCCTCCCCCTAATGAAAAACTGTTTTTT. The rearrangement uses TRBV18 and TRBJ1-4; D not resolved. The V end was cut by 4 bases, the J end by 3 bases, with 12 bases between. The CDR3 has 15 residues. Per germline, CDR1 KGHSH and CDR2 LQKENI.

The chain carries TRBV5-1 and TRBJ2-1; TRBD2 matches at 10 bases. Germline CDR1 and CDR2: SGHRS and YFSETQ. The V segment lost 4 bases and the J segment 8 bases; nucleotides outside the gene matches: 12. CDR3 size: 16 residues. The CDR3 is CASSTLGSGGADEQFF. Here the CDR3 DNA reads TGCGCCAGCAGCACCCTGGGGAGCGGGGGGGCTGATGAGCAGTTCTTC.